This T cell receptor beta chain was profiled in a study of T cell changes during pregnancy in multiple sclerosis. Method: immunoSEQ multiplex PCR; TCRdb's copy keeps in-frame clones and lacks some. The top ten clones hold less than 1.5% of a sample with around 65,000 clones, approximately 89% of them seen once. Germline V CDR1 and CDR2: MNHNY, SVGAGI (reference sequence). V was pared by 2 bases and J by 3 bases, with 12 bases between. The CDR3 length is 15 residues. The TCR was taken from a female donor in good health, enrolled as a control in a pregnancy study. The source was peripheral blood, collected in the third trimester of pregnancy. The rearrangement uses TRBV6-6 and TRBJ2-3; tentative D call: TRBD2 (7 bases). The CDR3 sequence: CASSYQGRVTDTQYF. Written as DNA, the CDR3 is TGTGCCAGCAGTTACCAGGGGAGGGTGACAGATACGCAGTATTTT.